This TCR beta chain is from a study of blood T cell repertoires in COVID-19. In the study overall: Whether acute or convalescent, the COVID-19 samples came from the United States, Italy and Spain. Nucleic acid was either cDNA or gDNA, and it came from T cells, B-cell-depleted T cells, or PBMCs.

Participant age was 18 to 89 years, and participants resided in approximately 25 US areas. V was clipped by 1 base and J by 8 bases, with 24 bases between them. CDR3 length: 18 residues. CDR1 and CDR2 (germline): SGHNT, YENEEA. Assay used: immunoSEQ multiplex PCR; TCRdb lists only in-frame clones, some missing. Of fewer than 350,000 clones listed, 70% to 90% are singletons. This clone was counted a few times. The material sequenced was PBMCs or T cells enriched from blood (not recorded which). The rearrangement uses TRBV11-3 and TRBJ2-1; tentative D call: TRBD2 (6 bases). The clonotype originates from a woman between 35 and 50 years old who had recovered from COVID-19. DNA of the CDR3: TGTGCCAGCAGCTTAGGGAAGCGGGCGGAGACTAGGGGCCATGAGCAGTTCTTC. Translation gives CASSLGKRAETRGHEQFF.